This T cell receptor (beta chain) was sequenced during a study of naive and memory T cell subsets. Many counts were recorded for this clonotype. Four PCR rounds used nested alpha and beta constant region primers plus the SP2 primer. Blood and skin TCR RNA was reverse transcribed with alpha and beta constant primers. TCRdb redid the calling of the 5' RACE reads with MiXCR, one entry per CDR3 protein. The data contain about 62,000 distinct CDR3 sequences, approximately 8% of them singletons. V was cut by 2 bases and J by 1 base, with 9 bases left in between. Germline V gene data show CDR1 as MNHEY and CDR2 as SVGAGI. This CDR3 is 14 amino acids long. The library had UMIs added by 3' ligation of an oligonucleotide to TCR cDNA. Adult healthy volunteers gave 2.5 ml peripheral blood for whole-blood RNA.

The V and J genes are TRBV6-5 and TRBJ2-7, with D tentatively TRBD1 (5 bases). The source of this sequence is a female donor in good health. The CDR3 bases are TGTGCCAGCAGTTACAACGGACATTCCTACGAGCAGTACTTC. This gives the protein CASSYNGHSYEQYF.